This passage covers 24 T cell receptor beta chains from one sample sequenced in a study of blood T cell repertoires in COVID-19. The protocol was immunoSEQ multiplex PCR, while the TCRdb copy is restricted to in-frame clones and leaves out a portion. The table has 44,000 or so clones, around 84% seen once. Sequencing input: peripheral blood. All receptors derive from a man aged 45-65 years with active COVID-19.

This sequence joins TRBV6-2 or TRBV6-3 and TRBJ2-2; no clear D. The V gene's germline CDR1 is MNHEY and CDR2 SVGEGT. V was pared by 2 bases and J by 5 bases, with 9 bases between. This CDR3 is built from 14 residues. This CDR3 reads CASSYQAETGELFF. The CDR3 coding sequence is TGTGCCAGCAGTTACCAAGCCGAGACCGGGGAGCTGTTTTTT.

The gene calls are TRBV25-1 and TRBJ1-1; D might be TRBD1 (6 bases). The V gene's germline CDR1 is MGHDK and CDR2 SYGVNS. V lost 1 base and J 6 bases, leaving 12 bases between the germline ends. This CDR3 has 14 residues. CDR3 coding DNA: TGTGCCAGCAGTGAATGGTCGACAGGATCTGAAGCTTTCTTT. This codes for CASSEWSTGSEAFF. Using reference TRBV25-1 and TRBJ1-1 for the parts outside the CDR3, the full variable domain is EADIYQTPRYLVIGTGKKITLECSQTMGHDKMYWYQQDPGMELHLIHYSYGVNSTEKGDLSSESTVSRIRTEHFPLTLESARPSHTSQYLCASSEWSTGSEAFFGQGTRLTVV.

The chain couples TRBV28 to TRBJ1-5, with TRBD1 identical over 7 bases. The CDR3 consists of 16 residues. Germline trimming cut 6 bases from V and 3 bases from J; bases unmatched to any gene: 11. The germline CDR1 and CDR2 sequences are MDHEN and SYDVKM. CDR3 sequence (DNA): TGTGCCAGCAGGGACTCCGGGACAGAGTCCAATCAGCCCCAGCATTTT. Translated: CASRDSGTESNQPQHF.

This sequence joins TRBV5-1 and TRBJ2-2, with 8 positions matching TRBD2. Germline lookup yields CDR1 SGHRS and CDR2 YFSETQ. The V segment lost 5 bases and the J segment 0 bases; nucleotides outside the gene matches: 3. CDR3 length: 15 amino acids. CDR3 nucleotide sequence: TGCGCCAGCAGAACTAGCGGATCGAACACCGGGGAGCTGTTTTTT. Encoded protein: CASRTSGSNTGELFF.

The genes are TRBV6-1 and TRBJ2-3; D perhaps matches TRBD2 (7 bases). The CDR3 is 16 amino acids. Germline V gene sequence: CDR1 MNHNS, CDR2 SASEGT. The V end was cut by 6 bases, the J end by 4 bases, with 20 bases between. The CDR3 DNA is TGTGCCAGCAGGGAACGGGGGGCCGTTTCCCCAGATACGCAGTATTTT. Its translation: CASRERGAVSPDTQYF.

The chain is built from TRBV6-5 and TRBJ1-2; D gene unclear. CDR1 is MNHEY and CDR2 is SVGAGI in the germline V gene. The CDR3 is 14 amino acids. V was shortened by 2 bases and J by 8 bases, with 15 bases between the two germline ends. CDR3 amino acids: CASSYDSAYRGYTF. The CDR3 DNA reads as TGTGCCAGCAGTTACGACTCCGCCTATAGGGGCTACACCTTC.

The gene calls are TRBV28 and TRBJ2-7; the D gene is possibly TRBD1 (6 bases). The germline V gene encodes CDR1 MDHEN and CDR2 SYDVKM. V was trimmed by 6 bases and J by 4 bases, leaving 10 bases between them. CDR3 size: 12 residues. CDR3 protein: CASSTTGYEQYF. The CDR3 nucleotides are TGTGCCAGCAGCACCACAGGGTACGAGCAGTACTTC.

This clone has a single count. The chain uses TRBV7-2 and TRBJ2-3, with 8 positions matching TRBD2. This CDR3 region has 15 residues. CDR1 SGHTA and CDR2 FQGNSA come from the germline V gene. The CDR3 bases are TGTGCAGGGGTAGCGGGGCGTTCTGGCACAGATACGCAGTATTTT. Its protein product is CAGVAGRSGTDTQYF.

V is TRBV9 and J is TRBJ1-4; 9 bases are a match to TRBD1. V lost 6 bases to trimming and J lost 7 bases; unmatched junction nucleotides: 4. The germline CDR1 and CDR2 sequences are SGDLS and YYNGEE. CDR3 length: 13 residues. The CDR3 bases are TGTGCCAGCAACAGGGGGCAGGGTGAAAAACTGTTTTTT. The encoded protein is CASNRGQGEKLFF.

The chain carries TRBV28 and TRBJ1-2; D unresolved. Trimming left V 6 bases short and J 4 bases short, with 9 bases between. CDR1 MDHEN and CDR2 SYDVKM come from the germline V gene. The CDR3 length is 12 residues. CDR3 sequence reads: CASSETTYGYTF. The DNA for the CDR3 is TGTGCCAGCAGCGAGACAACCTATGGCTACACCTTC.

V gene TRBV5-1 combines with J gene TRBJ1-1; the match to TRBD1 covers 8 bases. CDR1 SGHRS and CDR2 YFSETQ come from the germline V gene. The trim removed 4 bases at V and 3 bases at J, leaving 11 bases unmatched. This CDR3 comprises 16 residues. CDR3 bases: TGCGCCAGCAGCGTTCCCAGGGGGCGTGTGGACACTGAAGCTTTCTTT. It codes for CASSVPRGRVDTEAFF.

The chain uses TRBV7-2 and TRBJ2-2, with D possibly being TRBD1 (5 bases). Germline loops: CDR1 SGHTA, CDR2 FQGNSA. With 4 bases removed from V and 8 bases from J, the gap between germline ends came to 11 bases. The CDR3 consists of 13 residues. The CDR3 spells CASSYIKGGELFF. CDR3 nucleotide sequence: TGTGCCAGCAGCTACATCAAGGGGGGGGAGCTGTTTTTT.

The V call is TRBV2, the J call TRBJ1-3; perhaps TRBD1 as D (6 bases). Germline loops: CDR1 SNHLY, CDR2 FYNNEI. The CDR3 consists of 14 residues. V lost 6 bases, J lost 1 base, and 10 bases lay in between. CDR3 sequence reads: CASSETGSGNTIYF. The CDR3 coding sequence is TGTGCCAGCAGCGAAACAGGGTCTGGAAACACCATATATTTT.

The gene calls are TRBV5-1 and TRBJ1-2, with D perhaps matching TRBD1 (6 bases). With 5 bases removed from V and 4 bases from J, the gap between germline ends came to 18 bases. Germline CDR1 SGHRS, CDR2 YFSETQ. The CDR3 consists of 15 residues. The CDR3 DNA sequence: TGCGCCAGCAGGCCTTACAGGGAGTCTACCTATGGCTACACCTTC. Amino acid sequence: CASRPYRESTYGYTF.

The chain has TRBV6-6 and TRBJ2-7; TRBD1 matches at 7 bases. Losses at the gene ends were 6 bases for V and 2 bases for J; bases not matched to a gene: 13. CDR1 MNHNY and CDR2 SVGAGI come from the germline V gene (reference sequence). CDR3 length: 16 amino acids. The CDR3 is CASSTYWDSYTYEQYF. CDR3 coding DNA: TGTGCCAGCAGCACATACTGGGACAGCTACACCTACGAGCAGTACTTC.

The rearrangement uses TRBV6-5 and TRBJ1-3; 9 nucleotides agree with TRBD1. Losses at the gene ends were 7 bases for V and 2 bases for J; bases not matched to a gene: 6. This CDR3 is built from 15 residues. In germline, CDR1 is MNHEY, CDR2 SVGAGI. The CDR3 DNA follows: TGTGCCAGCACTCTCGACAGGGGGACTGGAAACACCATATATTTT. Translation: CASTLDRGTGNTIYF.

The rearrangement uses TRBV7-9 and TRBJ1-2; 10 bases agree with TRBD1. J gave up 8 bases and V 5 bases, and 8 bases lay outside the gene matches. This CDR3 is 14 amino acids long. CDR1 is SEHNR, CDR2 FQNEAQ, per germline (reference sequence). Here the CDR3 DNA reads TGTGCCAGCAGCGTCTCCGGGACAGGGGAGGGCTACACCTTC. Amino acid sequence: CASSVSGTGEGYTF.

The chain has TRBV24-1 and TRBJ2-7; 8 nucleotides agree with TRBD1. The CDR3 has 18 amino acids. Trimming took 2 bases from V and 3 from J; bases not matched to a gene: 14. Germline V gene lookup returns CDR1 KGHDR and CDR2 SFDVKD. The chain's CDR3 is CATSDWGNPGQAFYEQYF. The CDR3 coding sequence is TGTGCCACCAGTGATTGGGGGAACCCGGGACAGGCCTTCTACGAGCAGTACTTC.

J is TRBJ2-3 and V is TRBV15, with unresolved D. Trimming cost V 0 bases and J 6 bases, with 13 bases left between them. Looked up from germline, CDR1 is LNHNV and CDR2 is YYDKDF (reference sequence). The CDR3 covers 15 residues. The CDR3 DNA reads as TGTGCCACCAGCAGAGATCGGTGGCGAGGCGATACGCAGTATTTT. This gives the protein CATSRDRWRGDTQYF. The variable domain in full, with the rest retrieved from reference TRBV15 and TRBJ2-3, is DAMVIQNPRYQVTQFGKPVTLSCSQTLNHNVMYWYQQKSSQAPKLLFHYYDKDFNNEADTPDNFQSRRPNTSFCFLDIRSPGLGDTAMYLCATSRDRWRGDTQYFGPGTRLTVL.

The V and J genes are TRBV5-8 and TRBJ2-1; 9 bases agree with TRBD1. V shed 4 bases, J shed 7 bases, and the junction held 6 bases outside the gene matches. This CDR3 is built from 14 residues. In germline, CDR1 is SGHTS, CDR2 YDEGEE. CDR3 coding DNA: TGTGCCAGCAGCCAAACAGGGGGCTGGAATGAGCAGTTCTTC. Amino acid sequence: CASSQTGGWNEQFF.

The CDR3 reads CASIGFRRGRVDQETQYF. The CDR3, as DNA: TGCGCCAGCATCGGGTTCCGGAGAGGGCGAGTAGACCAAGAGACCCAGTACTTC. The rearrangement links TRBV10-1 to TRBJ2-5; possible D gene TRBD2, 5 bases. This CDR3 is 18 amino acids long. The V gene lost 7 bases and the J gene lost 0 bases, with 24 bases spanning the gap. Germline V gives CDR1 WNHNN, CDR2 SYGVQD (reference sequence).

The CDR3 DNA is TGCGCCAGCAGTGAGATCGAGGCTGAGCAGTTCTTC. Its translation: CASSEIEAEQFF. V is TRBV10-2 and J is TRBJ2-1; D unresolved. Trimming left V 2 bases short and J 9 bases short, with 8 bases between. The length of the CDR3 is 12 residues. Germline lookup yields CDR1 WSHSY and CDR2 SAAADI.

This clone was seen only a few times. This chain joins TRBV7-9 and TRBJ1-6; D is unresolved. V lost 6 bases and J lost 9, with 15 bases in between. CDR3 length: 14 residues. CDR1 is SEHNR and CDR2 is FQNEAQ in the germline V gene (reference sequence). The CDR3 reads CASSFSLRTSPLHF. The CDR3 nucleotides are TGTGCCAGCAGTTTTAGCCTAAGAACTTCACCCCTCCACTTT.

This chain uses TRBV6-5 with TRBJ1-5; TRBD1 matches at 9 bases. Germline CDR1 and CDR2: MNHEY and SVGAGI. With 6 bases clipped from V and 6 bases from J, the junction kept 9 bases outside the gene matches. The CDR3 spans 15 residues. The CDR3 loop is CASSRGTGLGQPQHF. The CDR3 DNA sequence: TGTGCCAGCAGCCGCGGGACAGGGCTGGGTCAGCCCCAGCATTTT.